This entry concerns a single T cell receptor beta chain. The sample comes from a study of cytomegalovirus exposure and HLA in healthy donors. In germline, CDR1 is SGHNT, CDR2 YENEEA. The CDR3 has 15 amino acids. V was shortened by 1 base and J by 9 bases, with 16 bases between the two germline ends. This PCR relied on a set of 60 Vbeta primers and 13 Jbeta primers. TCRdb's copy holds only in-frame clones and misses some; the assay was immunoSEQ multiplex PCR. The table shows 90,000 to 130,000 clones, with roughly 73% occurring only once. V gene TRBV11-3 combines with J gene TRBJ2-4, with D maybe TRBD2 (6 bases). Sequenced material: PBMCs. The TCR sequence derives from a woman aged 25 to 39 in good health and CMV-seronegative. CDR3 residues: CASSLGGVPGGIQYF. DNA of the CDR3: TGTGCCAGCAGCTTAGGGGGGGTCCCCGGGGGCATTCAGTACTTC.